The T cell receptor (beta chain) described here comes from a study of blood T cell repertoires in COVID-19. Study background: Acute and convalescent COVID-19 samples came from the United States, Italy and Spain. PBMCs, B-cell-depleted T cells, or T cells provided the cDNA or gDNA that made up the material.

In the authors' methods: Reference gene primer amplification gave estimated nucleated cell counts. The assay was immunoSEQ multiplex PCR, and TCRdb's table has in-frame clones only and misses some. That table supplies the V and J calls and clone size; D and trimming were determined from the DNA. Altogether about 88,000 clones are present, approximately 88% being singletons, with the ten largest covering approximately 10%. Germline CDR1 and CDR2: SGHTA and FQGNSA. Trimming removed 0 bases from V and 10 bases from J; junction bases left unmatched: 6. The CDR3 contains 15 residues. The clonotype originates from a man aged 80 or over with acute or convalescent COVID-19. The chain combines TRBV7-2 with TRBJ1-6; TRBD1 agrees at 7 bases. The sequencing sample was made of peripheral blood. The CDR3 DNA reads as TGTGCCAGCAGCTTAGCGTTGACAGGGACCTCACCCCTCCACTTT. Translation: CASSLALTGTSPLHF.